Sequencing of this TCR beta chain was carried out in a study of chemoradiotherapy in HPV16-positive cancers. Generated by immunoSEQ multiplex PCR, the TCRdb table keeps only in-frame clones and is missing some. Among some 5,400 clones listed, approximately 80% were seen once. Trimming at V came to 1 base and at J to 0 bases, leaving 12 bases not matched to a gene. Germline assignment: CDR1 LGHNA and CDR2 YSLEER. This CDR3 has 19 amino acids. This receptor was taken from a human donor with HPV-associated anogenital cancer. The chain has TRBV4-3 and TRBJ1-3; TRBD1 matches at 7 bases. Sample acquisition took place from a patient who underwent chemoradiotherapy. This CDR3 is CASSQGSRTGIISGNTIYF. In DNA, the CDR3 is TGCGCCAGCAGCCAAGGTAGCAGGACAGGAATAATCTCTGGAAACACCATATATTTT.